This TCR beta chain was sequenced in a study of T-cell reconstitution after alpha-beta-depleted transplantation in children. Whole-study findings and limits: It was reported that alpha-beta T cells came from several hundred expanded graft clones (about two months after transplant). Newly generated T cells supplied most T-cell counts and diversity one year post-transplant. Recipient T cells and thymic progenitors that survived were the source of the high TCRbeta diversity seen at day 60 in some patients.

CDR1 and CDR2 from the germline V gene are SGHRS and YFSETQ. This CDR3 is 14 amino acids long. J was trimmed by 4 bases and V by 4 bases; bases with no gene match: 5. This clonotype was recorded many times. Its antigen is unknown. The authors prepared the TCRbeta library with unique molecular identifiers. One entry per CDR3 protein, called by TCRdb with MiXCR from the PCR reads. The repertoire includes about 460,000 distinct CDR3 sequences, roughly 10% of them detected once, and 2% to 2.5% sits in the top ten. The V and J genes are TRBV5-1 and TRBJ2-3; TRBD2 aligns across 8 bases. This sequence originates from a child aged 2-15 years with inherited bone marrow failure, due to receive a stem cell transplant. Specimen: PBMCs, collected before TCRalphabeta/CD19-depleted stem cell transplant. CDR3 sequence reads: CASSRAGEADTQYF. The CDR3 coding sequence is TGCGCCAGCAGCCGAGCGGGAGAGGCAGATACGCAGTATTTT.